This T cell receptor (beta chain) appears in the sequencing data of a study of blood T cell repertoires in COVID-19. Study background: Collection of acute and convalescent COVID-19 samples took place in the United States, Italy and Spain. T cells, B-cell-depleted T cells, or PBMCs provided the cDNA or gDNA that served as material.

In the original analysis: Estimated nucleated cell counts came from reference gene primer amplification. The assay was immunoSEQ multiplex PCR, and TCRdb's table has in-frame clones only and misses some. The D gene and trimming were derived from the DNA, and the V and J assignments and clone size from that table. The sample holds about 260,000 clones, 85% to 90% seen once. Sample: peripheral blood. The receptor comes from a woman in her 40s who had recovered from COVID-19.

CDR3 nucleotides: TGTGCCTGTCGGACAGCCGATGAAAAACTGTTTTTT. As protein: CACRTADEKLFF. The chain joins TRBV30 to TRBJ1-4, with D tentatively TRBD1 (6 bases). V dropped 6 bases and J dropped 6 bases, with 11 bases sitting between them. The length of the CDR3 is 12 residues. Per the germline V gene, CDR1 is GTSNPN and CDR2 is SVGIG (reference sequence).